This T cell receptor (beta chain) derives from a study of T cell responses to AZD1222 COVID-19 vaccine. Across the study: Pooled samples include second doses given at about 4 or 12 weeks. The study, taken as a whole, reports: The repertoires were collected only after the peak T cell response. Nearly half of unique spike-specific TCRs reportedly avoided B.1.351 and B.1.1.7 mutated regions. In a largely white British group with more females than males, clonal diversity was possibly underestimated.

Germline V gives CDR1 MNHEY, CDR2 SVGAGI. The CDR3 loop spans 14 amino acids. Trimming left V 7 bases short and J 4 bases short, with 16 bases between. To note about this clone: Its target is not known.

Sequencing used immunoSEQ multiplex PCR; TCRdb keeps in-frame clones, though not all of them. This table has under 45,000 clones, less than 90% appearing once. The rearrangement uses TRBV6-5 and TRBJ2-5; D unresolved. This TCR was recovered from an adult in good health. The starting material was peripheral blood, obtained on day 0 of AZD1222 vaccination. The CDR3 nucleotides read TGTGCCAGCAAACTTCGGGCCTTTGGAGAGACCCAGTACTTC. It codes for CASKLRAFGETQYF.